The 26 T cell receptor beta chains reported below all come from one sample, sequenced in a study of identical twins. TCRdb fed the 5' RACE reads into MiXCR, producing one record per CDR3 protein. The repertoire holds about 470,000 distinct CDR3 sequences, with 20% to 25% as singletons. The data were also submitted as part of a second study, on T cells expressing NK-cell markers.

Sequencing used CD4+ T cells sorted from blood. The receptors stem from a woman aged 18-35 years in good health.

This chain links TRBV11-2 with TRBJ1-1; no definite D call. Trimming shortened V by 5 bases and J by 1 base, and 11 bases separated the two germline ends. Germline V CDR1 and CDR2: SGHAT, FQNNGV. The length of the CDR3 is 14 residues. For the CDR3, the DNA is TGTGCCAGCAGCGCCAGTACACCGAACACTGAAGCTTTCTTT. Protein sequence: CASSASTPNTEAFF.

This clonotype was detected a few times. The V call is TRBV12-3 or TRBV12-4, the J call TRBJ1-1; D perhaps matches TRBD1 (5 bases). V lost 7 bases to trimming and J lost 2 bases, with 11 bases between them. This CDR3 spans 13 amino acids. The CDR3 protein is CASTIDSNTEAFF. The CDR3 DNA reads as TGTGCCAGCACTATAGACAGCAACACTGAAGCTTTCTTT.

The rearrangement uses TRBV12-3 or TRBV12-4 and TRBJ2-3; 8 bases agree with TRBD2. There are 15 residues in the CDR3. The V and J ends lost 6 bases and 4 bases, in that order; junction bases with no gene match: 9. This CDR3 is CASRQAGAQADTQYF. Here the CDR3 DNA reads TGTGCCAGCAGACAAGCGGGAGCTCAGGCAGATACGCAGTATTTT.

At least ten counts were recorded for this clonotype. The V call is TRBV5-1, the J call TRBJ1-1; D may be TRBD1 (6 bases). This CDR3 is built from 13 residues. Deletions cut 4 bases from V and 6 bases from J, with 13 bases between. Looked up from germline, CDR1 is SGHRS and CDR2 is YFSETQ. CDR3 DNA: TGCGCCAGCAGCCCCACAGGGCTCGCTGAAGCTTTCTTT. It translates to CASSPTGLAEAFF.

This chain connects TRBV7-6 to TRBJ1-6; D unresolved. Trimming took 7 bases from V and 1 from J, leaving 5 bases between them. This CDR3 has 13 residues. Per the germline V gene, CDR1 is SGHVS and CDR2 is FNYEAQ. The CDR3 DNA reads as TGTGCCAGCACCGCGTCCTATAATTCACCCCTCCACTTT. It codes for CASTASYNSPLHF.

Written as DNA, the CDR3 is TGCGCCAGCAGCCGCGGGACTAGCACAGATACGCAGTATTTT. This sequence encodes CASSRGTSTDTQYF. V gene TRBV5-1 combines with J gene TRBJ2-3; D might be TRBD2 (6 bases). Germline loops: CDR1 SGHRS, CDR2 YFSETQ. V lost 4 bases and J 0 bases, leaving 9 bases between the germline ends. This CDR3 comprises 14 residues. Drawing the rest from reference TRBV5-1 and TRBJ2-3, the complete variable domain is KAGVTQTPRYLIKTRGQQVTLSCSPISGHRSVSWYQQTPGQGLQFLFEYFSETQRNKGNFPGRFSGRQFSNSRSEMNVSTLELGDSALYLCASSRGTSTDTQYFGPGTRLTVL.

This clonotype was detected only once. The rearrangement uses TRBV5-1 and TRBJ2-7; 8 bases are a match to TRBD1. Germline V CDR1 and CDR2: SGHRS, YFSETQ. V shed 4 bases and J 1 base; nucleotides not matched to a gene: 7. This CDR3 contains 15 residues. CDR3 protein: CASSTRTGPSYEQYF. In DNA form, the CDR3 reads TGCGCCAGCAGCACACGGACAGGGCCTTCCTACGAGCAGTACTTC.

This clonotype came up a few times. The chain is built from TRBV5-1 and TRBJ2-1; D gene unclear. CDR1 and CDR2 (germline): SGHRS, YFSETQ. Trimming took off 0 bases at V and 0 bases at J, with 7 bases between the two ends. The CDR3 sequence is 15 residues long. The CDR3 DNA sequence: TGCGCCAGCAGCTTGGAGGGCCCCTCCTACAATGAGCAGTTCTTC. This sequence encodes CASSLEGPSYNEQFF.

This clonotype was counted only a few times. The junction shows a germline mismatch at one end, possibly a read error. The CDR3 spells CASSLDPGFGTRDF. CDR3 sequence (DNA): TGTGCCAGCAGTTTAGACCCAGGTTTCGGCACCCGGGACTTC. The chain recombines TRBV12-3 or TRBV12-4 with TRBJ2-5; D call uncertain. The CDR3 is made up of 14 amino acids.

This clonotype was detected a few times. This chain connects TRBV12-3 or TRBV12-4 to TRBJ1-5; D call uncertain. Deletions cut 7 bases from V and 5 bases from J, with 12 bases between. CDR3 length: 13 amino acids. This chain's CDR3 is CASTPVGYQPQHF. CDR3 nucleotides: TGTGCCAGCACCCCGGTCGGCTATCAGCCCCAGCATTTT.

This sequence joins TRBV5-4 and TRBJ2-1; 11 bases match TRBD2. Unmatched junction bases numbered 15, after V lost 3 bases and J lost 10 bases. Germline V gene lookup returns CDR1 SGHNT and CDR2 YYREEE (reference sequence). The length of the CDR3 is 17 residues. CDR3 nucleotide sequence: TGTGCCAGCAGCTCAAAACTCATAGCGGGAGGGCCATACGAGCAGTTCTTC. Protein sequence: CASSSKLIAGGPYEQFF.

The rearrangement links TRBV10-3 to TRBJ1-3; unclear D gene. Trimming shortened V by 6 bases and J by 0 bases, and 12 bases separated the two germline ends. This CDR3 has 15 residues. From germline, CDR1 is ENHRY and CDR2 SYGVKD. The CDR3 loop reads CAISRTFSSGNTIYF. The CDR3 DNA follows: TGTGCCATCAGCAGGACCTTCAGCTCTGGAAACACCATATATTTT.

This clonotype was counted only a few times. The genes are TRBV6-2 or TRBV6-3 and TRBJ1-1, with unresolved D. Germline CDR1 MNHEY, CDR2 SVGEGT. The CDR3 loop spans 13 amino acids. The V and J ends lost 8 bases and 4 bases respectively, with 14 bases between them. CDR3 sequence reads: CASSRALGTEAFF. In DNA form, the CDR3 reads TGTGCCAGCTCGAGGGCGCTGGGCACTGAAGCTTTCTTT.

This clonotype was seen only a few times. The chain couples TRBV10-3 to TRBJ2-5; D is possibly TRBD2 (6 bases). Looked up from germline, CDR1 is ENHRY and CDR2 is SYGVKD. The CDR3 is 12 amino acids. Trimming cost V 10 bases and J 2 bases, with 11 bases left between them. The CDR3 DNA follows: TGTGCCACCCGGGAGACTCAAGAGACCCAGTACTTC. Translation: CATRETQETQYF.

V usage is TRBV6-5 and J usage is TRBJ2-3, with no clear D. The germline V gene has CDR1 MNHEY and CDR2 SVGAGI. V gave up 2 bases and J gave up 4 bases, with 10 bases separating them. This CDR3 has 14 residues. In DNA form, the CDR3 reads TGTGCCAGCAGTTACGGTCCAAGCCCAGATACGCAGTATTTT. Protein: CASSYGPSPDTQYF.

V is TRBV6-5 and J is TRBJ2-1, with D perhaps TRBD1 or TRBD2 (6 bases each). Germline lookup yields CDR1 MNHEY and CDR2 SVGAGI. CDR3 length: 14 residues. V lost 2 bases and J lost 3, with 8 bases in between. CDR3 loop: CASSYRGVYNEQFF. Here the CDR3 DNA reads TGTGCCAGCAGTTACAGGGGGGTCTACAATGAGCAGTTCTTC.

V usage is TRBV2 and J usage is TRBJ1-1; possible D gene TRBD1, 6 bases. The ends were cut back, 4 bases at V and 6 bases at J, with 12 bases in the middle. CDR3 length equals 13 residues. Germline V gene lookup returns CDR1 SNHLY and CDR2 FYNNEI. The CDR3 reads CASSADSPAEAFF. The DNA of the CDR3 is TGTGCCAGCAGTGCGGACAGCCCCGCTGAAGCTTTCTTT.

The chain carries TRBV6-2 or TRBV6-3 and TRBJ1-5, with D unclear. Trimming removed 0 bases from V and 0 bases from J, with 15 bases in between. This CDR3 comprises 18 residues. The germline V gene encodes CDR1 MNHEY and CDR2 SVGEGT. This CDR3 is CASSYSLNRKLSNQPQHF. As DNA, the CDR3 is TGTGCCAGCAGTTACTCTCTCAACCGGAAGCTTAGCAATCAGCCCCAGCATTTT.

V is TRBV4-3 and J is TRBJ2-3; D may be TRBD1 (5 bases). Germline V lookup: CDR1 LGHNA, CDR2 YSLEER. The CDR3 is 14 amino acids. V was cut by 2 bases and J by 5 bases, with 11 bases left in between. DNA for the CDR3: TGCGCCAGCAGCCAATCAGGGAATGAAGATACGCAGTATTTT. It is translated as CASSQSGNEDTQYF.

This clonotype appeared a few times. The chain couples TRBV12-3 or TRBV12-4 to TRBJ1-1; no firm D call. Trimming pared 5 bases from V and 3 bases from J, leaving 13 bases between. The CDR3 totals 14 residues. In nucleotides, the CDR3 is TGTGCCAGCAGTCCTCTACCTCGGGACACTGAAGCTTTCTTT. The encoded protein is CASSPLPRDTEAFF.

This clonotype has a count of ten or more. This sequence joins TRBV6-5 and TRBJ1-1, with D maybe TRBD1 (6 bases). Germline CDR1 reads MNHEY; CDR2 reads SVGAGI. The V end lost 4 bases, the J end lost 3 bases, and 15 bases lay between the germline ends. This CDR3 contains 15 residues. This chain's CDR3 is CASSFPREGDTEAFF. The DNA for the CDR3 is TGTGCCAGCAGTTTTCCGCGGGAGGGGGACACTGAAGCTTTCTTT.

V usage is TRBV6-5 and J usage is TRBJ2-2, with TRBD2 identical over 12 bases. Losses at the gene ends were 2 bases for V and 7 bases for J; bases not matched to a gene: 8. The CDR3 runs 17 residues. Germline values: CDR1 MNHEY, CDR2 SVGAGI. The CDR3 coding sequence is TGTGCCAGCAGTTACCCGCTAGCGGGGGGGCAAAGCGGGGAGCTGTTTTTT. Its translation: CASSYPLAGGQSGELFF.

In its sample, this clonotype was seen a few times. The chain joins TRBV3-1 to TRBJ2-3, with TRBD1 matching over 12 bases. The CDR3 sequence is 16 residues long. CDR1 LGHDT and CDR2 YNNKEL come from the germline V gene (reference sequence). Trimming took 4 bases from V and 3 from J; bases not matched to a gene: 5. In nucleotides, the CDR3 is TGTGCCAGCAGCCCGCGGGACAGGGGGCGGACAGATACGCAGTATTTT. It yields the protein CASSPRDRGRTDTQYF.

This clonotype was seen ten or more times. The chain uses TRBV7-2 and TRBJ2-7, with 7 bases fitting TRBD2. The CDR3 consists of 17 residues. After removal of 1 base from V and 0 bases from J, the junction contained 9 bases not matched to a gene. Germline values: CDR1 SGHTA, CDR2 FQGNSA. CDR3 bases: TGTGCCAGCAGCTTAGGTGGTCTCTCTAGCGGCTCCTACGAGCAGTACTTC. It codes for CASSLGGLSSGSYEQYF.

This clonotype came up a few times. The chain couples TRBV5-1 to TRBJ2-7; TRBD2 agrees at 9 bases. The CDR3 is 15 amino acids. Germline assignment: CDR1 SGHRS and CDR2 YFSETQ. The V and J ends lost 5 bases and 2 bases, in that order; junction bases with no gene match: 8. In DNA, the CDR3 is TGCGCCAGCAGTTCGAGCGGGGGGTTCACCTACGAGCAGTACTTC. Translated: CASSSSGGFTYEQYF.

The genes are TRBV10-3 and TRBJ2-5, with D maybe TRBD2 (5 bases). Germline-derived CDR1 and CDR2 are ENHRY and SYGVKD. Trimming stripped 4 bases from V and 5 bases from J, with 8 bases between. The CDR3 is 12 amino acids. The CDR3 loop is CAISGERETQYF. The CDR3 region has the DNA TGTGCCATCAGTGGGGAGAGGGAGACCCAGTACTTC.